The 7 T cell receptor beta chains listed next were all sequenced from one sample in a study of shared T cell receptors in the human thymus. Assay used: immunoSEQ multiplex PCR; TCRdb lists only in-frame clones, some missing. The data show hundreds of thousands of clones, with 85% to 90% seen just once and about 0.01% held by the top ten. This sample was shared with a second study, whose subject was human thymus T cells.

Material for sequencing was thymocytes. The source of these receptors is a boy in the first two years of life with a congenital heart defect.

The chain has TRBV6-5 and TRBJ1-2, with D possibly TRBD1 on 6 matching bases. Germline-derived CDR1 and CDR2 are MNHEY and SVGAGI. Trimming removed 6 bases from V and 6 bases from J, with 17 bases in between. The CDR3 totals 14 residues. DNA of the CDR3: TGTGCCAGCAGGCATAGGGGGTCCCCTCATGGCTACACCTTC. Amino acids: CASRHRGSPHGYTF.

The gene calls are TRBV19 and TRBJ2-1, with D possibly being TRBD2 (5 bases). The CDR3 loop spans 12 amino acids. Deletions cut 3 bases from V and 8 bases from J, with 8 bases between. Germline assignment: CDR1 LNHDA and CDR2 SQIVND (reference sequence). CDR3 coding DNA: TGTGCCAGTAGTATGAAGGAGGATGAGCAGTTCTTC. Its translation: CASSMKEDEQFF.

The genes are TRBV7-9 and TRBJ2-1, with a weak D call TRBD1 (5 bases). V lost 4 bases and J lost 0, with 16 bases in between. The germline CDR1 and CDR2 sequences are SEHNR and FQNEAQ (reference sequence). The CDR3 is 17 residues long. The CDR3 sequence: CASSWGPAHSSYNEQFF. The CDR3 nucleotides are TGTGCCAGCAGCTGGGGCCCAGCGCACAGCTCCTACAATGAGCAGTTCTTC. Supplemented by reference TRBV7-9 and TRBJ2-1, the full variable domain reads DTGVSQNPRHKITKRGQNVTFRCDPISEHNRLYWYRQTLGQGPEFLTYFQNEAQLEKSRLLSDRFSAERPKGSFSTLEIQRTEQGDSAMYLCASSWGPAHSSYNEQFFGPGTRLTVL.

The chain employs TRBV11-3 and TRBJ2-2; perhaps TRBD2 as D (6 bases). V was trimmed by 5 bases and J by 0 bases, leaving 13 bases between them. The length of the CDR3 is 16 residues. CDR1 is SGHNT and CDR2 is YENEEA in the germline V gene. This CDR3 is CASSARDSANTGELFF. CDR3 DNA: TGTGCCAGCAGCGCCCGGGACTCCGCGAACACCGGGGAGCTGTTTTTT.

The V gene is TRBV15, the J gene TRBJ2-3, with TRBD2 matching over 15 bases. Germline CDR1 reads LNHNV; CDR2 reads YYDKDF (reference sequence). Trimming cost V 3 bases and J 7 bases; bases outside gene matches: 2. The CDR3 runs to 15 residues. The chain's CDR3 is CATSRGTSGRNTQYF. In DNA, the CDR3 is TGTGCCACCAGCAGGGGGACTAGCGGGAGGAATACGCAGTATTTT.

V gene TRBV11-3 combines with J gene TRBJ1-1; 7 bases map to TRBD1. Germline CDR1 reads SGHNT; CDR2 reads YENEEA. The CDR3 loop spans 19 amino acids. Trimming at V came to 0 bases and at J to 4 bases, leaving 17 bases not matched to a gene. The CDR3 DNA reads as TGTGCCAGCAGCTTAGATGGGTTCCTGAGGGTGACAGGGTTCACTGAAGCTTTCTTT. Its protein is CASSLDGFLRVTGFTEAFF.

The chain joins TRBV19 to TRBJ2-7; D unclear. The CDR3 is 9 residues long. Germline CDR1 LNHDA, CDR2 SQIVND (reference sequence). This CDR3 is CVTDYEQYF. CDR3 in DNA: TGTGTCACAGACTACGAGCAGTACTTC. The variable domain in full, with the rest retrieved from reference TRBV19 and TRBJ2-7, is DGGITQSPKYLFRKEGQNVTLSCEQNLNHDAMYWYRQDPGQGLRLIYYSQIVNDFQKGDIAEGYSVSREKKESFPLTVTSAQKNPTAFYLCVTDYEQYFGPGTRLTVT.